The source of this TCR beta chain is a study of T cells in localized non-small cell lung cancer. Study-level findings and limits: Appearing in adjacent lung were a median about 59 of the top 100 tumor clones. It was uninvolved adjacent lung that showed the highest T cell clonality, exceeding tumor.

The CDR3 has 13 amino acids. Germline CDR1 and CDR2: MDHEN and SYDVKM. Between the trimmed V and J ends, which lost 6 bases and 0 bases, there was a span of 6 bases. This table comes from immunoSEQ multiplex PCR, and its TCRdb copy is limited to in-frame clones, with some not included. The table has about 20,000 clones, 65% to 90% seen once. As concerns this clone: Its antigen is not identified.

The receptor was derived from a man aged 35-69 years with stage I lung adenocarcinoma. V gene TRBV28 combines with J gene TRBJ1-3; D not resolved. The specimen comprised peripheral blood, sampled before any cancer treatment. The CDR3 nucleotides are TGTGCCAGCAGGGATAGCTCTGGAAACACCATATATTTT. Its protein is CASRDSSGNTIYF.